This TCR beta chain was obtained from a study of identical twins. Study conclusions and caveats: For out-of-frame alpha sequences shared by twins, low generation probability was in excess.

All donors were healthy, and all were Caucasian. Template switching introduced a universal primer site, and the cDNA bore unique molecular identifiers. TCRdb re-analysed the 5' RACE reads in MiXCR, keeping a single row per CDR3 protein. The data show a few hundred thousand distinct CDR3 sequences, with approximately 13% seen just once and roughly 7% held by the top ten. Details on this clonotype: The antigen remains undetermined.

This sample was also put to use in a study of yellow fever vaccine responses in identical twins. This second study notes: In identical twins, vaccine T cell responses appeared partly shared and partly individual.

Sequenced input: CD8+ T cells sorted from blood. The receptor comes from a woman under 30 in good health.

Written as DNA, the CDR3 is TGTGCCAGCAGCCCCCCGGGGGTCTATGGCTACACCTTC. This sequence encodes CASSPPGVYGYTF. The chain links TRBV7-9 to TRBJ1-2; TRBD1 might be the D (5 bases). V lost 5 bases and J 4 bases, leaving 11 bases between the germline ends. Germline V gene lookup returns CDR1 SEHNR and CDR2 FQNEAQ (reference sequence). The CDR3 covers 13 residues.